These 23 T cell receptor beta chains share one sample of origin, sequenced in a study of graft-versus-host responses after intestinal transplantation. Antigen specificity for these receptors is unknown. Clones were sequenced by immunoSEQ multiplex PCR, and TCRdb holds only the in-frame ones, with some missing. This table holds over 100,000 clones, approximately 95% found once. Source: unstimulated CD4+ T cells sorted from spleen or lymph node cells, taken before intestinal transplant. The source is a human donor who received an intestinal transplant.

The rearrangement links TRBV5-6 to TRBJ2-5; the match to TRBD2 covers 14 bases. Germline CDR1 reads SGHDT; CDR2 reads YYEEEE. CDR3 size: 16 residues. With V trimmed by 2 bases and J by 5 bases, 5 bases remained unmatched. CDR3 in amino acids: CASSLPGLAGVETQYF. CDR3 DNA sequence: TGTGCCAGCAGCTTACCGGGACTAGCGGGAGTGGAGACCCAGTACTTC.

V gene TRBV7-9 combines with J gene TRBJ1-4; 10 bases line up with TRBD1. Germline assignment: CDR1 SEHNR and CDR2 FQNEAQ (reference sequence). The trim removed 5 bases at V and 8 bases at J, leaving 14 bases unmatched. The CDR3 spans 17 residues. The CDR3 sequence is CASSVAHRDRGGEKLFF. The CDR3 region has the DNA TGTGCCAGCAGCGTCGCACACCGGGACAGGGGTGGAGAAAAACTGTTTTTT.

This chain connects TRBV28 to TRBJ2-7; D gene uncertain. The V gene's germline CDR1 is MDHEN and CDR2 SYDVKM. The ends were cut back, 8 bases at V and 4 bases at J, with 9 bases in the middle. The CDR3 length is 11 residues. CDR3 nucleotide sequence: TGTGCCAGCGTCGACATTTACGAGCAGTACTTC. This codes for CASVDIYEQYF.

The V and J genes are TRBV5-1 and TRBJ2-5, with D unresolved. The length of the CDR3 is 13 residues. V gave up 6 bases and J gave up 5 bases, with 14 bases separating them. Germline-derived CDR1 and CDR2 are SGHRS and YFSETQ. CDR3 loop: CASKTVLGETQYF. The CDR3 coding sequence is TGCGCCAGCAAGACGGTCTTGGGGGAGACCCAGTACTTC.

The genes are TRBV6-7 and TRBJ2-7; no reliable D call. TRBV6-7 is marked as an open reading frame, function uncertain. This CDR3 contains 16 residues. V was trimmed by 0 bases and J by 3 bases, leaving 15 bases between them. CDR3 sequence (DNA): TGTGCCAGCAGTTACTCTTGGGGTCCGACCTTCTACGAGCAGTACTTC. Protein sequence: CASSYSWGPTFYEQYF.

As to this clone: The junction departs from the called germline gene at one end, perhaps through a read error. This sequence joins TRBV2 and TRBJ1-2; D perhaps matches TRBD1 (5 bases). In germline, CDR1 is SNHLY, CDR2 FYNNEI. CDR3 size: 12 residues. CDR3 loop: CASREAPRDPSF. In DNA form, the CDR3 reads TGTGCCAGCAGGGAGGCCCCCAGGGACCCCTCCTTC.

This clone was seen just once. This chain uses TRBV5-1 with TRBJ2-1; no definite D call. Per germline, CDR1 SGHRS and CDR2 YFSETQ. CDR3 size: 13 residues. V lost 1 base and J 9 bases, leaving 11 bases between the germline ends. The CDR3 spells CASSLFRSSEQFF. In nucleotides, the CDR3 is TGCGCCAGCAGCTTGTTTCGGTCTAGTGAGCAGTTCTTC.

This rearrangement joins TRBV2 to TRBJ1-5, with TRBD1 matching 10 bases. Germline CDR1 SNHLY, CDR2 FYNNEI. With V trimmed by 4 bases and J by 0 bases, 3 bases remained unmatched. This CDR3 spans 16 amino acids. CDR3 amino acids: CASSGGQGDSNQPQHF. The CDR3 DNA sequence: TGTGCCAGCAGTGGAGGACAGGGGGATAGCAATCAGCCCCAGCATTTT.

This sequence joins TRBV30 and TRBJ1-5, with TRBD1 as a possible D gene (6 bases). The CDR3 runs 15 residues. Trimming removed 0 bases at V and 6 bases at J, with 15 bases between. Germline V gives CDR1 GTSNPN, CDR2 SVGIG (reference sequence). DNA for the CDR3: TGTGCCTGGAGTGTACAGGGAGGATTGGGTCAGCCCCAGCATTTT. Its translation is CAWSVQGGLGQPQHF.

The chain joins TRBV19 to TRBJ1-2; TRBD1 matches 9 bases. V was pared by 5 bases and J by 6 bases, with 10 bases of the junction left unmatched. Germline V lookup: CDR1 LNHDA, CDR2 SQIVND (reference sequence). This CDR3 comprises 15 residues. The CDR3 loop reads CASSAPGQGVDGYTF. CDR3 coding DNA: TGTGCCAGTAGTGCGCCGGGACAGGGCGTGGATGGCTACACCTTC.

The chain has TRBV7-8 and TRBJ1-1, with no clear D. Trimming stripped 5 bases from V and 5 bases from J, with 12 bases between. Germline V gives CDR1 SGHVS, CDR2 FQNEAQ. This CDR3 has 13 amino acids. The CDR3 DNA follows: TGTGCCAGCAGCCTAGAAAAGATGACTGAAGCTTTCTTT. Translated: CASSLEKMTEAFF.

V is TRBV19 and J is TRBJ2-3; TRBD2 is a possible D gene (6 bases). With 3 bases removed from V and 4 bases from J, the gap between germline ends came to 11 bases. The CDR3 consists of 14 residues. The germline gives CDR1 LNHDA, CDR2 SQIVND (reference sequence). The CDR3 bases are TGTGCCAGTAGTATGTCGGGGGAGTCAGATACGCAGTATTTT. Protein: CASSMSGESDTQYF.

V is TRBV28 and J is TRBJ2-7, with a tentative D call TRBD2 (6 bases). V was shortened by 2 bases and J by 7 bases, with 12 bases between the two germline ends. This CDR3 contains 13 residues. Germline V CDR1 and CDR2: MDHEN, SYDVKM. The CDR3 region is CASSLTHAGEQYF. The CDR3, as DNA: TGTGCCAGCAGTTTAACCCACGCGGGAGAGCAGTACTTC.

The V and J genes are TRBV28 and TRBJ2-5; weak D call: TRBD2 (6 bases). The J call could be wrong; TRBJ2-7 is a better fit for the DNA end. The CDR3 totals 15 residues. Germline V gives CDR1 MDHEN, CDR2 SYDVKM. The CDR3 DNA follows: TGTGCCAGCAGTTTAGAGAGAATGGGGGGCTACGAGCAGTACTTC. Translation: CASSLERMGGYEQYF.

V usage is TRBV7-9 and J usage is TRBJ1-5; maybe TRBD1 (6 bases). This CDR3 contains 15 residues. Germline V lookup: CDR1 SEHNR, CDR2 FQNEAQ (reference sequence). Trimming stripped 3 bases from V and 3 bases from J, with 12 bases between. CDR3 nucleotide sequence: TGTGCCAGCAGCTTGACGGGGGGCCACAATCAGCCCCAGCATTTT. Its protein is CASSLTGGHNQPQHF.

For the CDR3, the DNA is TGTGCCAGCAGCGGTGGTAGCGGGAGAGCCGAGCAGTACTTC. Its translation: CASSGGSGRAEQYF. The chain is built from TRBV19 and TRBJ2-7, with 9 bases fitting TRBD2. CDR3 length equals 14 residues. Germline V gives CDR1 LNHDA, CDR2 SQIVND (reference sequence). The J segment lost 6 bases and the V segment lost 9 bases, leaving 12 bases of the junction unmatched.

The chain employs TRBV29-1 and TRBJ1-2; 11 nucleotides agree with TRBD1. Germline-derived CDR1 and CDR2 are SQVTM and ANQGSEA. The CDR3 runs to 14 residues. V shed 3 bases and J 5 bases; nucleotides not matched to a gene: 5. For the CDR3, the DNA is TGCAGCGTTGATACGGGACAGGGGGTATATGGCTACACCTTC. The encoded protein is CSVDTGQGVYGYTF.

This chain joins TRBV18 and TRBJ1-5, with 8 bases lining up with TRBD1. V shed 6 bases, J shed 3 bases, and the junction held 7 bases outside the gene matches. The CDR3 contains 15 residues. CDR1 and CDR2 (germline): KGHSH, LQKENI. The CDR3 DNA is TGTGCCAGCTCGATCGGACAGGGAAACAATCAGCCCCAGCATTTT. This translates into CASSIGQGNNQPQHF. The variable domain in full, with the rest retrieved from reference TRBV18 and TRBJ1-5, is NAGVMQNPRHLVRRRGQEARLRCSPMKGHSHVYWYRQLPEEGLKFMVYLQKENIIDESGMPKERFSAEFPKEGPSILRIQQVVRGDSAAYFCASSIGQGNNQPQHFGDGTRLSIL.

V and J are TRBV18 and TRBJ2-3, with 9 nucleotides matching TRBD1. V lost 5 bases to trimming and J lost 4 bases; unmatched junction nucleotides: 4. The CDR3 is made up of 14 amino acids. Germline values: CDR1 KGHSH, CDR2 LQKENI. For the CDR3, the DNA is TGTGCCAGCTCAGCGGACAGGGGTCCAGATACGCAGTATTTT. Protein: CASSADRGPDTQYF.

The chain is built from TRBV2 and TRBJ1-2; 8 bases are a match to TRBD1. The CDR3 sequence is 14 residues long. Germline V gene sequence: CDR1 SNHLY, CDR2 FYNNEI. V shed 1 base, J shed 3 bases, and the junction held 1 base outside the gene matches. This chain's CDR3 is CASSEEDRDYGYTF. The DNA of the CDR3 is TGTGCCAGCAGTGAAGAGGACAGGGACTATGGCTACACCTTC.

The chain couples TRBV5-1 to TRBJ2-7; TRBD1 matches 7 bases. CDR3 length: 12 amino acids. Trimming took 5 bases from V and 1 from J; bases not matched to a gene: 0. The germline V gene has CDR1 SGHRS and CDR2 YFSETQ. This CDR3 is CASRDRSYEQYF. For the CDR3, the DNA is TGCGCCAGCAGGGACAGGTCCTACGAGCAGTACTTC.

The CDR3 bases are TGTGCCAGCACCAGGGACGGGAATAGCAATCAGCCCCAGCATTTT. Protein: CASTRDGNSNQPQHF. V and J are TRBV6-5 and TRBJ1-5; TRBD1 might be the D (5 bases). Germline V gene lookup returns CDR1 MNHEY and CDR2 SVGAGI. Trimming took 7 bases from V and 0 from J, leaving 13 bases between them. This CDR3 spans 15 amino acids.

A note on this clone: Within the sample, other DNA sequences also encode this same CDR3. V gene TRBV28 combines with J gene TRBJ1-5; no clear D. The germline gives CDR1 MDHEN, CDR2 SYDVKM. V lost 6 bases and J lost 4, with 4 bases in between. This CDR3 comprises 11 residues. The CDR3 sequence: CASSLNQPQHF. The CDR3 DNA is TGTGCCAGCAGCCTAAATCAGCCCCAGCATTTT. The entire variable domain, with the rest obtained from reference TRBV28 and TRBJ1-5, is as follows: DVKVTQSSRYLVKRTGEKVFLECVQDMDHENMFWYRQDPGLGLRLIYFSYDVKMKEKGDIPEGYSVSREKKERFSLILESASTNQTSMYLCASSLNQPQHFGDGTRLSIL.